These 22 T cell receptor beta chains came from one sample sequenced in a study of identical twins. TCRdb redid the calling of the 5' RACE reads with MiXCR, one entry per CDR3 protein. Of about 520,000 distinct CDR3 sequences listed, roughly a fifth are singletons. In addition, the sample was reused for a study of T cells expressing NK-cell markers.

What was sequenced was CD4+ T cells sorted from blood. Receptors were obtained from a woman aged 18-29 years in good health.

Only a few counts were recorded for this clonotype. The chain employs TRBV20-1 and TRBJ2-2, with 7 positions matching TRBD2. CDR1 is DFQATT and CDR2 is SNEGSKA in the germline V gene (reference sequence). V gave up 6 bases and J gave up 4 bases; unmatched junction bases: 26. CDR3 size: 20 residues. The DNA of the CDR3 is TGCAGTGCGCTAAAGGCCCTTGGCGGGAGAGGGGAGAGTGGCACCGGGGAGCTGTTTTTT. As protein: CSALKALGGRGESGTGELFF.

This clonotype was observed a handful of times. The rearrangement links TRBV12-3 or TRBV12-4 to TRBJ2-1; 9 bases fit TRBD1. After removal of 5 bases from V and 9 bases from J, the junction contained 11 bases not matched to a gene. The CDR3 runs 15 residues. CDR3 coding DNA: TGTGCCAGCAGTACTACTGGGACAGGGAAGGGTGAGCAGTTCTTC. It specifies CASSTTGTGKGEQFF.

A few counts support this clonotype. The rearrangement joins TRBV12-3 or TRBV12-4 to TRBJ2-7, with D perhaps given as TRBD1 or TRBD2 (5 bases each). The CDR3 totals 14 residues. V lost 6 bases to trimming and J lost 2 bases, with 14 bases between them. Here the CDR3 DNA reads TGTGCCAGCAGGCAAAGGGACGGAGCCTACGAGCAGTACTTC. Protein: CASRQRDGAYEQYF.

This clonotype was counted only a few times. The rearrangement joins TRBV21-1 to TRBJ2-7; the table gives TRBD1 as D, unverified against the DNA. TRBV21-1 is noted as a pseudogene. There are 14 residues in the CDR3. The CDR3 region is CASTNRGSSYEQYF. Here the CDR3 DNA reads TGTGCCAGCACCAACAGGGGATCGTCCTACGAGCAGTACTTC.

The J gene is TRBJ1-1, the V gene TRBV11-2; D might be TRBD1 (5 bases). Per the germline V gene, CDR1 is SGHAT and CDR2 is FQNNGV. The V and J ends lost 6 bases and 3 bases respectively, with 11 bases between them. The CDR3 covers 13 residues. CDR3 amino acids: CASRPLGDTEAFF. In nucleotides, the CDR3 is TGTGCCAGCAGACCCCTGGGGGACACTGAAGCTTTCTTT.

In its sample, this clonotype was seen once. A junction boundary mismatches the germline segment, possibly from a read error. V gene TRBV6-1 combines with J gene TRBJ2-1; perhaps TRBD1 as D (6 bases). Germline V gives CDR1 MNHNS, CDR2 SASEGT. This CDR3 spans 16 amino acids. CDR3 protein: CASSHRDRTPYSEQFF. CDR3 nucleotides: TGTGCCAGCAGCCACAGGGATCGAACCCCCTACAGTGAGCAGTTCTTC.

This clonotype has more than one count but fewer than ten. The genes are TRBV18 and TRBJ2-5; no reliable D call. Germline CDR1 is KGHSH and CDR2 is LQKENI. The CDR3 consists of 11 residues. Trimming cost V 8 bases and J 1 base, with 5 bases left between them. CDR3 protein: CASPLQETQYF. The CDR3 DNA reads TGTGCCAGCCCCCTCCAAGAGACCCAGTACTTC.

This clonotype has more than one count but fewer than ten. It may be a read error: a sequence one base away is much more abundant. This rearrangement joins TRBV6-2 or TRBV6-3 to TRBJ2-2, with TRBD1 matching over 8 bases. Germline assignment: CDR1 MNHEY and CDR2 SVGEGT. After removal of 6 bases from V and 7 bases from J, the junction contained 4 bases not matched to a gene. CDR3 length: 13 amino acids. CDR3 loop: CASRRQGIGELFF. The CDR3 DNA follows: TGTGCCAGCAGGCGACAGGGGATCGGGGAGCTGTTTTTT.

In its sample, this clonotype was seen a few times. The chain couples TRBV24-1 to TRBJ2-1, with 7 bases lining up with TRBD2. Germline lookup yields CDR1 KGHDR and CDR2 SFDVKD. Trimming removed 6 bases from V and 4 bases from J; junction bases left unmatched: 11. This CDR3 contains 16 residues. CDR3 sequence (DNA): TGTGCCACCAGTCATAGTGGCCCAGCGGGGTACAATGAGCAGTTCTTC. Protein: CATSHSGPAGYNEQFF.

There are many counts of this clonotype. DNA for the CDR3: TGTGCCAGCAGCCCCCGGGGGCCCTCATACGAGCAGTACTTC. Translated: CASSPRGPSYEQYF. The chain is built from TRBV7-2 and TRBJ2-7; possibly TRBD1 or TRBD2 for D (6 bases each). Germline assignment: CDR1 SGHTA and CDR2 FQGNSA. This CDR3 has 14 residues. V lost 5 bases, J lost 4 bases, and 15 bases lay in between.

V is TRBV6-5 and J is TRBJ1-2, with unresolved D. Germline loops: CDR1 MNHEY, CDR2 SVGAGI. V lost 2 bases, J lost 3 bases, and 16 bases lay in between. This CDR3 is 16 amino acids long. CDR3 in DNA: TGTGCCAGCAGTTACGCCGGACTTGGTCGGGACTATGGCTACACCTTC. The encoded protein is CASSYAGLGRDYGYTF.

For this clonotype: It may be a read error: a sequence one base away is much more abundant. The chain carries TRBV9 and TRBJ2-2; D remains unclear. CDR3 size: 14 residues. CDR1 and CDR2 (germline): SGDLS, YYNGEE. V was cut by 0 bases and J by 2 bases, with 5 bases left in between. CDR3 sequence reads: CASSVAPNTGELFF. The CDR3 nucleotides read TGTGCCAGCAGCGTAGCCCCAAACACCGGGGAGCTGTTTTTT.

This clonotype was seen more than once but under ten times. The CDR3 sequence: CASSLAKGGGPLSTDTQYF. The DNA of the CDR3 is TGCGCCAGCAGCTTGGCCAAGGGCGGGGGGCCCCTTAGCACAGATACGCAGTATTTT. This chain uses TRBV5-1 with TRBJ2-3; 8 bases line up with TRBD2. The V gene end was trimmed by 0 bases and the J gene end by 0 bases; junction bases not matched to a gene: 12. The CDR3 contains 19 residues. Germline CDR1 SGHRS, CDR2 YFSETQ.

This clonotype was observed a handful of times. The chain combines TRBV11-2 with TRBJ2-4; 12 bases are shared with TRBD2. The length of the CDR3 is 17 residues. After removal of 5 bases from V and 13 bases from J, the junction contained 18 bases not matched to a gene. Germline assignment: CDR1 SGHAT and CDR2 FQNNGV. The CDR3 loop is CASSPVAGLAGRERQYF. The CDR3 nucleotides read TGTGCCAGCAGCCCTGTTGCGGGACTAGCGGGCCGAGAGCGCCAGTACTTC.

The gene calls are TRBV18 and TRBJ2-1; 10 bases agree with TRBD2. Germline V gene sequence: CDR1 KGHSH, CDR2 LQKENI. This CDR3 comprises 18 residues. The V segment lost 0 bases and the J segment 7 bases; nucleotides outside the gene matches: 12. CDR3 bases: TGTGCCAGCTCACCACCGGGTTCTAGCGGGAGAGTGATGAATGAGCAGTTCTTC. It is translated as CASSPPGSSGRVMNEQFF.

This clonotype was observed a handful of times. The rearrangement links TRBV20-1 to TRBJ2-5; D possibly corresponds to TRBD2 (6 bases). Germline CDR1 and CDR2: DFQATT and SNEGSKA (reference sequence). The CDR3 consists of 11 residues. Trimming left V 7 bases short and J 4 bases short, with 10 bases between. CDR3 amino acids: CSGGGRETQYF. The CDR3 DNA reads TGCAGTGGGGGAGGACGAGAGACCCAGTACTTC.

This clonotype was seen more than once but under ten times. V usage is TRBV6-5 and J usage is TRBJ1-6; no clear D. CDR3 length equals 15 residues. Trimming left V 5 bases short and J 7 bases short, with 15 bases between. Germline V gene data show CDR1 as MNHEY and CDR2 as SVGAGI. Written as DNA, the CDR3 is TGTGCCAGCAGTCCCTCGAAGGGTCACAATTCACCCCTCCACTTT. Its translation is CASSPSKGHNSPLHF.

The chain combines TRBV20-1 with TRBJ2-2; a possible D gene is TRBD2 (6 bases). The CDR3 covers 14 residues. From germline, CDR1 is DFQATT and CDR2 SNEGSKA (reference sequence). The V gene lost 6 bases and the J gene lost 1 base, with 12 bases spanning the gap. The CDR3 DNA follows: TGCAGTGCAGATCGACTAGAGAACACCGGGGAGCTGTTTTTT. Translated: CSADRLENTGELFF.

Only one count was recorded for this clonotype. A much larger clone differs by one base, so this may be a read error. The chain recombines TRBV7-9 with TRBJ2-2, with D maybe TRBD2 (7 bases). From germline, CDR1 is SEHNR and CDR2 FQNEAQ (reference sequence). This CDR3 contains 15 residues. CDR3 in DNA: TGTGCCAGCAGCCCTGGTCGGACAGAAAGCGGGGTGCTGTTTTTT. Its translation: CASSPGRTESGVLFF.

The J gene is TRBJ2-1, the V gene TRBV12-3 or TRBV12-4; D is perhaps TRBD1 or TRBD2 (5 bases each). Trimming removed 3 bases from V and 3 bases from J, with 12 bases in between. The CDR3 is 15 residues long. The CDR3 DNA is TGTGCCAGCAGTTTGAAGGGGACCGACTACAATGAGCAGTTCTTC. Its protein product is CASSLKGTDYNEQFF.

J is TRBJ2-2 and V is TRBV5-6; tentatively, D is TRBD1 (6 bases). The germline V and J ends were trimmed by 7 bases and 4 bases, with 26 bases remaining between them. Germline CDR1 is SGHDT and CDR2 is YYEEEE. The CDR3 extends over 18 amino acids. CDR3 sequence reads: CASGSGRSAGDRTGELFF. DNA of the CDR3: TGTGCCAGCGGCTCAGGGCGGTCAGCAGGGGACCGCACCGGGGAGCTGTTTTTT.

The CDR3 is CASLGLADNEQFF. CDR3 DNA sequence: TGTGCCAGCCTGGGACTAGCGGACAATGAGCAGTTCTTC. V and J are TRBV6-6 and TRBJ2-1; 11 positions match TRBD2. V lost 8 bases to trimming and J lost 5 bases; unmatched junction nucleotides: 2. This CDR3 contains 13 residues. CDR1 MNHNY and CDR2 SVGAGI come from the germline V gene (reference sequence).